The T cell receptor beta chain described here comes from a study of human T cells and chemical hapten exposure. Study-wide findings and caveats: There was no change with DPC sensitization in TCRs above 1 in 1000 frequency. Controls formed significantly fewer large CDR3 similarity clusters than expanded TCRs did. Alopecia in all donors means immunity may differ from healthy individuals.

The sample's time point: patch test 1, 2 weeks after DPC sensitization. The sample's treatment: therapeutic diphenylcyclopropenone sensitization with weekly scalp DPC. Unfractionated whole blood was the source from which total RNA was extracted. Germline V gives CDR1 DFQATT, CDR2 SNEGSKA (reference sequence). Trimming took off 6 bases at V and 3 bases at J, with 15 bases between the two ends. This CDR3 is 13 amino acids long. Individual cDNA molecules had unique molecular identifiers attached to them by the library. TCRdb recomputed calls from the RACE reads with MiXCR, one row per CDR3 protein. The sample comprises some 38,000 distinct CDR3 sequences, 5.5% to 7.5% of which are singletons, and roughly a tenth rests with the top ten. This clonotype came up many times. The antigen is not known.

This material consisted of whole blood, taken in connection with sensitization to the hapten diphenylcyclopropenone (DPC). The receptor was isolated from a woman in her twenties or thirties with alopecia areata. Some clones in this sample may be carry-over from other donors' samples. The gene calls are TRBV20-1 and TRBJ2-7, with D hard to call. The CDR3 loop reads CSARRPRSYEQYF. CDR3 nucleotides: TGCAGTGCCAGACGACCGAGGAGCTACGAGCAGTACTTC.